Listed below are T cell receptor beta chains from one sample, sequenced in a study of cytomegalovirus exposure and HLA in healthy donors. Assay used: immunoSEQ multiplex PCR; TCRdb lists only in-frame clones, some missing. The sample lists some 170,000 clones; roughly four fifths were seen once. Sequencing was performed on PBMCs. The receptors originated from a man in his fifties or sixties in good health and CMV-seropositive. CDR3s include the opening cysteine and the closing phenylalanine or tryptophan. The D gene is left open where the match is weak. Clone size, where shown, is once, few, many, or a class for clones that have expanded.

V: TRBV4-3
J: TRBJ2-2
size: .
D: .
CDR3: CASSQQATNTGELFF
DNA: TGCGCCAGCAGCCAACAGGCTACGAACACCGGGGAGCTGTTTTTT

V: TRBV4-1
J: TRBJ1-4
size: few
D: .
CDR3: CASSDSFNEKLFF
DNA: TGCGCCAGCAGCGACAGCTTTAATGAAAAACTGTTTTTT

V: TRBV5-1
J: TRBJ2-5
size: .
D: .
CDR3: CASSPGGEETQYF
DNA: TGCGCCAGCTCCCCGGGGGGCGAAGAGACCCAGTACTTC

V: TRBV7-2
J: TRBJ2-7
size: .
D: .
CDR3: CASSPKTGAYEQYF
DNA: TGTGCCAGCAGCCCGAAAACAGGAGCCTACGAGCAGTACTTC

V: TRBV19
J: TRBJ2-7
size: .
D: .
CDR3: CASSVGDYEQYF
DNA: TGTGCCAGTAGTGTGGGAGATTACGAGCAGTACTTC

V: TRBV27
J: TRBJ2-7
size: .
D: TRBD2
CDR3: CASSPLTSASSYEQYF
DNA: TGTGCCAGCAGTCCCCTCACTAGCGCGAGCTCCTACGAGCAGTACTTC

V: TRBV19
J: TRBJ2-7
size: .
D: .
CDR3: CASASSYEQYF
DNA: TGTGCCAGTGCCAGCTCCTACGAGCAGTACTTC

V: TRBV7-2
J: TRBJ2-3
size: .
D: .
CDR3: CASSPPSPTQYF
DNA: TGTGCCAGCAGCCCCCCGTCTCCTACGCAGTATTTT

V: TRBV28
J: TRBJ2-7
size: .
D: TRBD2
CDR3: CASSSPSSGKIYEQYF
DNA: TGTGCCAGCAGTTCACCATCTAGCGGGAAAATCTACGAGCAGTACTTC

V: TRBV5-1
J: TRBJ2-5
size: .
D: .
CDR3: CASSVTEETQYF
DNA: TGCGCCAGCAGCGTTACTGAAGAGACCCAGTACTTC